A selection of T cell receptor beta chains follows, all from one sample in a study of T cells in Graves' hyperthyroidism and ophthalmopathy. TCRdb analysed the multiplex PCR reads with MiXCR anew, one entry per CDR3 protein. The sample records some 600,000 distinct CDR3 sequences, about 15% being singletons. The sample was blood. These receptors originate from a woman in her 30s with Graves' hyperthyroidism that later progressed to Graves' ophthalmopathy. Each CDR3 is given with its conserved first and last residue. A D gene is named only where the DNA matches it firmly. Where a row states a size, it is once, few, many or the class of an expanded clone; other rows omit it.

CDR3 DNA: TGTGCCAGACGGGAGCCTGGGGCCAACGTCCTGACTTTC
CDR3 protein: CARREPGANVLTF
clone size: once
D gene: NA
V gene: TRBV2
CDR3 length: 13
J gene: TRBJ2-6

CDR3 DNA: TGTGCCAGTAGCCGCGGACTAGCGCCAGGGTGGGAGACCCAGTACTTC
CDR3 protein: CASSRGLAPGWETQYF
clone size: NA
D gene: TRBD2
V gene: TRBV19
CDR3 length: 16
J gene: TRBJ2-5

CDR3 DNA: TGTGCCAGCAGTGAAGCGGAAACCCAGATCTCCTACGAGCAGTACTTC
CDR3 protein: CASSEAETQISYEQYF
clone size: many
D gene: NA
V gene: TRBV2
CDR3 length: 16
J gene: TRBJ2-7

CDR3 DNA: TGTGCCAGCAGAATACGACCGACTCGAGATACGCAGTATTTT
CDR3 protein: CASRIRPTRDTQYF
clone size: NA
D gene: NA
V gene: TRBV6-1
CDR3 length: 14
J gene: TRBJ2-3

CDR3 DNA: TGTGCCAGCAGTTCGGGACAGGGGGTCGATGAGCAGTTCTTC
CDR3 protein: CASSSGQGVDEQFF
clone size: NA
D gene: TRBD1
V gene: TRBV6-1
CDR3 length: 14
J gene: TRBJ2-1

CDR3 DNA: TGTGCCTGGAGTTCGGGGATAGCATACGAGCAGTACTTC
CDR3 protein: CAWSSGIAYEQYF
clone size: NA
D gene: NA
V gene: TRBV30
CDR3 length: 13
J gene: TRBJ2-7

CDR3 DNA: TGTGCCAGCAGCTTCACCCGAAATGAGCAGTTCTTC
CDR3 protein: CASSFTRNEQFF
clone size: many
D gene: NA
V gene: TRBV27
CDR3 length: 12
J gene: TRBJ2-1

CDR3 DNA: TGTGCCAGCAGTGACAGCCTAACTTGGGGAGCTTTCTTT
CDR3 protein: CASSDSLTWGAFF
clone size: NA
D gene: NA
V gene: TRBV6-1
CDR3 length: 13
J gene: TRBJ1-1

CDR3 DNA: TGCAGTGCTAGAAACCCCCCCTCTAGCGGGAGCTCCTACGAGCAGTACTTC
CDR3 protein: CSARNPPSSGSSYEQYF
clone size: many
D gene: TRBD2
V gene: TRBV20-1
CDR3 length: 17
J gene: TRBJ2-7

CDR3 DNA: TGTGCCAGCAGTCCGGAGGGGGGGGAGCAGTACTTC
CDR3 protein: CASSPEGGEQYF
clone size: few
D gene: NA
V gene: TRBV12-3/TRBV12-4
CDR3 length: 12
J gene: TRBJ2-7

CDR3 DNA: TGTGCCAGCAGCGAAATGCAGGGTTATGGCTACACCTTC
CDR3 protein: CASSEMQGYGYTF
clone size: NA
D gene: NA
V gene: TRBV28
CDR3 length: 13
J gene: TRBJ1-2

CDR3 DNA: TGTGCCAGCAGTTTTCTGGACGGCAACACTGAAGCTTTCTTT
CDR3 protein: CASSFLDGNTEAFF
clone size: NA
D gene: NA
V gene: TRBV6-1
CDR3 length: 14
J gene: TRBJ1-1

CDR3 DNA: TGCGCCAGCAGCTTCGACGGATTGAACACTGAAGCTTTCTTT
CDR3 protein: CASSFDGLNTEAFF
clone size: many
D gene: NA
V gene: TRBV5-1
CDR3 length: 14
J gene: TRBJ1-1

CDR3 DNA: TGTGCCAGCAGCGTACCAGGGACCGGGGAGCTGTTTTTT
CDR3 protein: CASSVPGTGELFF
clone size: NA
D gene: NA
V gene: TRBV9
CDR3 length: 13
J gene: TRBJ2-2

CDR3 DNA: TGCAGTGCTAGAGTGTTAGGGAAAAGTTACGACTACACCTTC
CDR3 protein: CSARVLGKSYDYTF
clone size: many
D gene: NA
V gene: TRBV20-1
CDR3 length: 14
J gene: TRBJ1-2

CDR3 DNA: TGTGCCACAAGACAGACAGGGAATGATGAGTTCTTC
CDR3 protein: CATRQTGNDEFF
clone size: many
D gene: TRBD1
V gene: TRBV2
CDR3 length: 12
J gene: TRBJ2-1

CDR3 DNA: TGTGCCAGCAAACCCGAAAGCTCCTACAATGAGCAGTTCTTC
CDR3 protein: CASKPESSYNEQFF
clone size: NA
D gene: NA
V gene: TRBV6-1
CDR3 length: 14
J gene: TRBJ2-1

CDR3 DNA: TGCAGTGCTTCCTCGATAGCGAATGAAAAACTGTTTTTT
CDR3 protein: CSASSIANEKLFF
clone size: NA
D gene: NA
V gene: TRBV20-1
CDR3 length: 13
J gene: TRBJ1-4

CDR3 DNA: TGTGCCAGTAGTATAAGGGGGCAGAGCACTGAAGCTTTCTTT
CDR3 protein: CASSIRGQSTEAFF
clone size: NA
D gene: TRBD1
V gene: TRBV19
CDR3 length: 14
J gene: TRBJ1-1

CDR3 DNA: TGTGCCAGCAGTTTAATCGGCAGCTCCTACGAGCAGTACTTC
CDR3 protein: CASSLIGSSYEQYF
clone size: many
D gene: NA
V gene: TRBV12-3/TRBV12-4
CDR3 length: 14
J gene: TRBJ2-7

CDR3 DNA: TGTGCCAGCAGCTTTGAGGCGGCCAAAAACATTCAGTACTTC
CDR3 protein: CASSFEAAKNIQYF
clone size: few
D gene: NA
V gene: TRBV7-2
CDR3 length: 14
J gene: TRBJ2-4

CDR3 DNA: TGTGCCAGTGAGAGGTGGAGAGGGGCCGGGGAGCTGTTTTTT
CDR3 protein: CASERWRGAGELFF
clone size: many
D gene: NA
V gene: TRBV27
CDR3 length: 14
J gene: TRBJ2-2

CDR3 DNA: TGTGCCACCAGCAGAGCCAGGGGCGTATCCTACGAGCAGTACTTC
CDR3 protein: CATSRARGVSYEQYF
clone size: few
D gene: NA
V gene: TRBV15
CDR3 length: 15
J gene: TRBJ2-7

CDR3 DNA: TGTGCCAGCAGCCCATTACAGGGTCAGAGTGGCTACACCTTC
CDR3 protein: CASSPLQGQSGYTF
clone size: many
D gene: NA
V gene: TRBV7-2
CDR3 length: 14
J gene: TRBJ1-2

CDR3 DNA: TGTGCCAGCAGCTCTCCGGACAGGAACACCGGGGAGCTGTTTTTT
CDR3 protein: CASSSPDRNTGELFF
clone size: NA
D gene: NA
V gene: TRBV5-6
CDR3 length: 15
J gene: TRBJ2-2

CDR3 DNA: TGTGCCAGCAGTTTACGGGGTGGGGGGAATTCACCCCTCCACTTT
CDR3 protein: CASSLRGGGNSPLHF
clone size: many
D gene: NA
V gene: TRBV12-3/TRBV12-4
CDR3 length: 15
J gene: TRBJ1-6

CDR3 DNA: TGTGCCACCCAACCAACAGGGTCCCACTCTGGGGCCAACGTCCTGACTTTC
CDR3 protein: CATQPTGSHSGANVLTF
clone size: many
D gene: NA
V gene: TRBV28
CDR3 length: 17
J gene: TRBJ2-6

CDR3 DNA: TGTGCCAGCAGTTTGTTACTTTACAATGAGCAGTTCTTC
CDR3 protein: CASSLLLYNEQFF
clone size: many
D gene: NA
V gene: TRBV12-3/TRBV12-4
CDR3 length: 13
J gene: TRBJ2-1

CDR3 DNA: TGTGCCAGCAGCTTTCCACCCTTGACTGAGGCTTTCTTT
CDR3 protein: CASSFPPLTEAFF
clone size: NA
D gene: NA
V gene: TRBV13
CDR3 length: 13
J gene: TRBJ1-1

CDR3 DNA: TGTGCCAGCAGTGATGGGACAGCCTTGTCCTACGAGCAGTACTTC
CDR3 protein: CASSDGTALSYEQYF
clone size: NA
D gene: TRBD1
V gene: TRBV25-1
CDR3 length: 15
J gene: TRBJ2-7

CDR3 DNA: TGTGCCAGCAGCCCACGGCAGGATAGCTCCTACAATGAGCAGTTCTTC
CDR3 protein: CASSPRQDSSYNEQFF
clone size: few
D gene: NA
V gene: TRBV7-9
CDR3 length: 16
J gene: TRBJ2-1

CDR3 DNA: TGCGCCAGCAGCCTGACGTGGGGTAGCGGGGCAGACAATGAGCAGTTCTTC
CDR3 protein: CASSLTWGSGADNEQFF
clone size: few
D gene: TRBD2
V gene: TRBV5-1
CDR3 length: 17
J gene: TRBJ2-1

CDR3 DNA: TGTGCCAGTAGTATAGTGCAGCTGCTAGCGGGGGAGTACAATGAGCAGTTCTTC
CDR3 protein: CASSIVQLLAGEYNEQFF
clone size: many
D gene: TRBD2
V gene: TRBV19
CDR3 length: 18
J gene: TRBJ2-1

CDR3 DNA: TGCAGTGCTAGAGATATCGAGGGGCTAGCCGGGGAGCTGTTTTTT
CDR3 protein: CSARDIEGLAGELFF
clone size: many
D gene: NA
V gene: TRBV20-1
CDR3 length: 15
J gene: TRBJ2-2

CDR3 DNA: TGTGCCAGCAGTTCCCCCCCCACGATTGGTGAGCAGTTCTTC
CDR3 protein: CASSSPPTIGEQFF
clone size: few
D gene: NA
V gene: TRBV6-1
CDR3 length: 14
J gene: TRBJ2-1

CDR3 DNA: TGTGCCAGCAGCCCATGGGGTACTAACTATGGCTACACCTTC
CDR3 protein: CASSPWGTNYGYTF
clone size: few
D gene: NA
V gene: TRBV5-5
CDR3 length: 14
J gene: TRBJ1-2

CDR3 DNA: TGTGCCAGCAGTCTACGGGACCATGAAAAACTGTTTTTT
CDR3 protein: CASSLRDHEKLFF
clone size: many
D gene: NA
V gene: TRBV6-2/TRBV6-3
CDR3 length: 13
J gene: TRBJ1-4